The 2 T cell receptor beta chains reported below all come from one sample, sequenced in a study of CD8 T cells in ankylosing spondylitis. Points from the study as a whole: Among TCR beta sequences, a motif of several highly homologous variants appeared characteristic of ankylosing spondylitis blood.

Their recognized antigens are unknown. From the 5' RACE reads, TCRdb called clonotypes with MiXCR, one entry per CDR3 protein. The data contain fewer than 400,000 distinct CDR3 sequences, about 22% of them singletons. Specimen: blood, either unsorted or a sorted T cell fraction (not recorded which). Receptors were obtained from a male donor with ankylosing spondylitis.

This clonotype was detected only a few times. V usage is TRBV11-2 and J usage is TRBJ2-3; 9 bases map to TRBD2. Per the germline V gene, CDR1 is SGHAT and CDR2 is FQNNGV. V lost 0 bases to trimming and J lost 0 bases; unmatched junction nucleotides: 4. This CDR3 is 17 amino acids long. The CDR3 sequence: CASSLETSGYSTDTQYF. The DNA of the CDR3 is TGTGCCAGCAGCTTAGAGACTAGCGGTTACAGCACAGATACGCAGTATTTT.

This clonotype was detected only a few times. The chain employs TRBV20-1 and TRBJ2-7, with D perhaps TRBD1 (5 bases). The V gene's germline CDR1 is DFQATT and CDR2 SNEGSKA (reference sequence). Trimming took off 0 bases at V and 2 bases at J, with 8 bases between the two ends. CDR3 length: 13 residues. The CDR3, as DNA: TGCAGTGCTAGAGATGGGGCGACCTACGAGCAGTACTTC. Its translation: CSARDGATYEQYF.